This section outlines one T cell receptor (beta chain) sequence together with its context. The sample is drawn from a study of blood T cell repertoires in COVID-19. TCRdb's table, derived via immunoSEQ multiplex PCR, lists solely in-frame clones and lacks some. The sample contains fewer than 200,000 clones, roughly 76% of which appear only once. From germline, CDR1 is SEHNR and CDR2 FQNEAQ (reference sequence). The V gene end was trimmed by 7 bases and the J gene end by 5 bases; junction bases not matched to a gene: 28. This CDR3 spans 21 amino acids. The TCR originated in an elderly woman with COVID-19, enrolled during active disease. The sequenced material came from peripheral blood. The chain links TRBV7-9 to TRBJ2-1; 8 bases line up with TRBD2. The CDR3 DNA is TGTGCCAGCACCCACAGTTCCCGAGTCGGGGGGGGAGCCTCGAGGGACAATGAGCAGTTCTTC. It translates to CASTHSSRVGGGASRDNEQFF.